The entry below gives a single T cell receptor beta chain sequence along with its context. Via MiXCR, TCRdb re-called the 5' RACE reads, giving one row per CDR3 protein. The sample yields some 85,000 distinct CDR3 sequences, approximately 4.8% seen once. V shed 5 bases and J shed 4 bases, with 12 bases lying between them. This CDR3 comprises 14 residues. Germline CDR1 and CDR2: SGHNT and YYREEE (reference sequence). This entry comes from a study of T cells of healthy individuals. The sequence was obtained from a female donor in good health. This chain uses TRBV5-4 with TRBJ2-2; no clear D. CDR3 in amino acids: CASSPPRGTGELFF. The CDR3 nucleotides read TGTGCCAGCAGTCCGCCTCGAGGCACCGGGGAGCTGTTTTTT.